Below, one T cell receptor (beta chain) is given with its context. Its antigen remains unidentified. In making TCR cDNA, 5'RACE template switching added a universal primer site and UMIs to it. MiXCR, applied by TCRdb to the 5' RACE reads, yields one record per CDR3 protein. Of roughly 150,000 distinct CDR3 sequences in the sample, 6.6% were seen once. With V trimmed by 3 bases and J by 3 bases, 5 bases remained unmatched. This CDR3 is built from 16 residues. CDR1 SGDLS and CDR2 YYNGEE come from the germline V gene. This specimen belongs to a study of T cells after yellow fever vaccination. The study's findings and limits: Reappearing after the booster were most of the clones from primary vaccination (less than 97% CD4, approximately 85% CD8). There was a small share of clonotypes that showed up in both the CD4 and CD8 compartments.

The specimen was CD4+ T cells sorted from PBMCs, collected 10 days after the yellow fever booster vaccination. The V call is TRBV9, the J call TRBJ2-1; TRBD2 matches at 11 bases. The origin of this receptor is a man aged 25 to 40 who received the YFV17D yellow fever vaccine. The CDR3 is CASSGGTSGLYNEQFF. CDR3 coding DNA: TGTGCCAGCAGCGGCGGGACTAGCGGCCTCTACAATGAGCAGTTCTTC.